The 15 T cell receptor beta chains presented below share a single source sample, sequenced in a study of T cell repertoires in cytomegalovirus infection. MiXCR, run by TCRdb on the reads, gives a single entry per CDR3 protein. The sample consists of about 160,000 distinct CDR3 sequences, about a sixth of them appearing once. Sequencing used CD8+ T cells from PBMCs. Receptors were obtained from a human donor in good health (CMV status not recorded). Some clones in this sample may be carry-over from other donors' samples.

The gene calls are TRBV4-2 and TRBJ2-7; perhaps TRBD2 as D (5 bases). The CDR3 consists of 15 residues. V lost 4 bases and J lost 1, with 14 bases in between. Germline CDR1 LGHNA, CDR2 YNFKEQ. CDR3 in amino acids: CASSLYMGGSYEQYF. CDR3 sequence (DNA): TGTGCCAGCAGCCTTTACATGGGCGGGTCCTACGAGCAGTACTTC.

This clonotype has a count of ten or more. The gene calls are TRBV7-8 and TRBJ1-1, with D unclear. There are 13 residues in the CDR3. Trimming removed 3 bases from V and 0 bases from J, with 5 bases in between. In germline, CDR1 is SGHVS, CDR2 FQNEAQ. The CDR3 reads CASSFGMNTEAFF. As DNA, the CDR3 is TGTGCCAGCAGCTTTGGGATGAACACTGAAGCTTTCTTT. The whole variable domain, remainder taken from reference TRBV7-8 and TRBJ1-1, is GAGVSQSPRYKVAKRGQDVALRCDPISGHVSLFWYQQALGQGPEFLTYFQNEAQLDKSGLPSDRFFAERPEGSVSTLKIQRTQQEDSAVYLCASSFGMNTEAFFGQGTRLTVV.

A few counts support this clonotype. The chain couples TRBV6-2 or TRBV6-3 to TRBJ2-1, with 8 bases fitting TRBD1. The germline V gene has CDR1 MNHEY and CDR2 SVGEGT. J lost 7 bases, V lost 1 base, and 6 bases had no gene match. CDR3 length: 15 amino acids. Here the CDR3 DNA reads TGTGCCAGCAGTTACTGGCAGGGACAGGAAAATGAGCAGTTCTTC. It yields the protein CASSYWQGQENEQFF.

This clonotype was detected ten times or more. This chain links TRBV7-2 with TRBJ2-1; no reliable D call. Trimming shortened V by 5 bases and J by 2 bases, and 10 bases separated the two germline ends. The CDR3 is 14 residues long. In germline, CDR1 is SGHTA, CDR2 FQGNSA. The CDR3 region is CASSPSAAYNEQFF. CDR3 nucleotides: TGTGCCAGCAGCCCATCGGCCGCCTACAATGAGCAGTTCTTC.

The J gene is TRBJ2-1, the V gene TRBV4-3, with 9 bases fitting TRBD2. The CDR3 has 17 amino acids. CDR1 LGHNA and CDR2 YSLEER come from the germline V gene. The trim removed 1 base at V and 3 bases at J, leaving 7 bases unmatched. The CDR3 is CASSQGLAELVYNEQFF. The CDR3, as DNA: TGCGCCAGCAGCCAAGGACTAGCGGAACTTGTCTACAATGAGCAGTTCTTC.

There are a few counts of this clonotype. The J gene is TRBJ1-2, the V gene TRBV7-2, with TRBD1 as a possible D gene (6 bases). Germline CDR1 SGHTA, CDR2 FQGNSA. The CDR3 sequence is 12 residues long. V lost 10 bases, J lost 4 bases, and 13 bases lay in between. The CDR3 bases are TGTGCCATTATCAGGGGCCCCTATGGCTACACCTTC. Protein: CAIIRGPYGYTF.

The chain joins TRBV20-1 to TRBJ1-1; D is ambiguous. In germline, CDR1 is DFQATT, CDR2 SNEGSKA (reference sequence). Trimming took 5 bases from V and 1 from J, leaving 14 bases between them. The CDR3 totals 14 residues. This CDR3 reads CSAGEGRSNTEAFF. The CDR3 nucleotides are TGCAGTGCTGGTGAAGGACGGTCGAACACTGAAGCTTTCTTT.

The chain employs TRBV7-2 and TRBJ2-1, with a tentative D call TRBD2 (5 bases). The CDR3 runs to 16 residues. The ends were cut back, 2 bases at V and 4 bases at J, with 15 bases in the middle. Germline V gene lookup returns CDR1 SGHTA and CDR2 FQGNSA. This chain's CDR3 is CASSLRAGLQYNEQFF. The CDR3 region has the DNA TGTGCCAGCAGCTTAAGGGCGGGCCTCCAATACAATGAGCAGTTCTTC.

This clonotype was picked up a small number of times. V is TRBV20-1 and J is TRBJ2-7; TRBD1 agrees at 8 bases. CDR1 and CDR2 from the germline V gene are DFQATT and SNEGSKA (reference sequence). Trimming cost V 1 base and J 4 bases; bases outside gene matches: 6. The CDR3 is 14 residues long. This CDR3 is CSARASGQGYEQYF. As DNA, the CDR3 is TGCAGTGCTAGAGCCTCCGGACAGGGTTACGAGCAGTACTTC.

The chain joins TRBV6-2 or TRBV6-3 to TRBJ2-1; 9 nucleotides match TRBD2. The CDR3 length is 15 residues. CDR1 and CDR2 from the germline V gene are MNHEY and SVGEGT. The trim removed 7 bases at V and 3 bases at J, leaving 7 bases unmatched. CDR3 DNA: TGTGCCAGCACAGGACTAGCGAGTATCTACAATGAGCAGTTCTTC. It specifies CASTGLASIYNEQFF.

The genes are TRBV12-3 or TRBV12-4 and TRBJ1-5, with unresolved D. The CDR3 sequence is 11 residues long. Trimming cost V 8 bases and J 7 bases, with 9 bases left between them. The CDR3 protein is CASGGGQPQHF. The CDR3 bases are TGTGCCAGCGGCGGAGGGCAGCCCCAGCATTTT.

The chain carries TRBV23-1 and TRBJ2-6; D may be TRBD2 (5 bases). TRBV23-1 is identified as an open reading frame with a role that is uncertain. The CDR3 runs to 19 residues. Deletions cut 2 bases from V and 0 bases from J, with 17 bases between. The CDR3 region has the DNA TGCGCCAGCAGTCAACGGGGAAGGGTACTCCTCTCTGGGGCCAACGTCCTGACTTTC. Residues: CASSQRGRVLLSGANVLTF.

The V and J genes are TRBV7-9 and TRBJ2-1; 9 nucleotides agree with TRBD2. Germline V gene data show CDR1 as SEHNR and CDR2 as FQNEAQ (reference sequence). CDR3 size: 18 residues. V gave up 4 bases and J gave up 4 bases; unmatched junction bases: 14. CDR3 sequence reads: CASSSDRTSEEEYNEQFF. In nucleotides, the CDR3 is TGTGCCAGCAGCTCTGATCGGACTAGCGAAGAGGAATACAATGAGCAGTTCTTC.

The CDR3 sequence is CASSLLAAGGETQYF. CDR3 nucleotides: TGTGCCAGCAGCTTACTAGCGGCGGGAGGAGAGACCCAGTACTTC. This sequence joins TRBV7-2 and TRBJ2-5; 8 bases map to TRBD2. J gave up 4 bases and V 2 bases, and 6 bases lay outside the gene matches. CDR3 length: 15 residues. Germline values: CDR1 SGHTA, CDR2 FQGNSA.

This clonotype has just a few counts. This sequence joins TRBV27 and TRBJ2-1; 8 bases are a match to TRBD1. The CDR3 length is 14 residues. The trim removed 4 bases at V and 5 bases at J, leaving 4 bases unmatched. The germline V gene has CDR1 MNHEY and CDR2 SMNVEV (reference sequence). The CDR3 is CASSSGGAHNEQFF. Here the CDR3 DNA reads TGTGCCAGCAGTTCAGGGGGCGCGCACAATGAGCAGTTCTTC.